These 25 T cell receptor beta chains came from one sample sequenced in a study of T cells in localized non-small cell lung cancer. Libraries were prepared by immunoSEQ multiplex PCR; TCRdb keeps only in-frame clonotypes and omits some of them. The sample carries 30,000 or so clones, 88% recorded once. The sample in question was peripheral blood mononuclear cells, obtained before any cancer treatment. The receptors derive from a woman aged 35 to 69 with stage III lung adenocarcinoma.

The gene calls are TRBV27 and TRBJ2-7, with TRBD2 identical over 7 bases. V lost 5 bases to trimming and J lost 2 bases; unmatched junction nucleotides: 9. The CDR3 length is 15 residues. CDR1 is MNHEY, CDR2 SMNVEV, per germline (reference sequence). CDR3 nucleotides: TGTGCCAGCAGTCCTTGGGGAGGGAGTACCTACGAGCAGTACTTC. Its protein is CASSPWGGSTYEQYF.

CDR3 residues: CASSFPEGTNNEQFF. The CDR3 DNA is TGTGCCAGCAGTTTCCCGGAAGGGACCAACAATGAGCAGTTCTTC. The chain links TRBV28 to TRBJ2-1; D could derive from TRBD1 or TRBD2 (5 bases each). Germline CDR1 reads MDHEN; CDR2 reads SYDVKM. V was shortened by 3 bases and J by 5 bases, with 14 bases between the two germline ends. The CDR3 length is 15 residues. Complete variable domain (other parts from reference TRBV28 and TRBJ2-1): DVKVTQSSRYLVKRTGEKVFLECVQDMDHENMFWYRQDPGLGLRLIYFSYDVKMKEKGDIPEGYSVSREKKERFSLILESASTNQTSMYLCASSFPEGTNNEQFFGPGTRLTVL.

The CDR3 here is CAWTARDTGNTIYF. The CDR3 DNA sequence: TGTGCCTGGACCGCCAGAGATACTGGAAACACCATATATTTT. This rearrangement joins TRBV30 to TRBJ1-3; D is ambiguous. Germline CDR1 GTSNPN, CDR2 SVGIG (reference sequence). V lost 4 bases and J 2 bases, leaving 12 bases between the germline ends. This CDR3 has 14 amino acids.

V gene TRBV5-4 combines with J gene TRBJ2-1, with D possibly TRBD2 on 5 matching bases. Trimming shortened V by 4 bases and J by 3 bases, and 17 bases separated the two germline ends. Germline V gene data show CDR1 as SGHNT and CDR2 as YYREEE (reference sequence). The CDR3 runs 16 residues. The CDR3 loop is CASSPKTGSNYNEQFF. CDR3 in DNA: TGTGCCAGCAGCCCCAAAACGGGATCCAACTACAATGAGCAGTTCTTC. Looking up the rest from reference TRBV5-4 and TRBJ2-1 gives the full variable domain: ETGVTQSPTHLIKTRGQQVTLRCSSQSGHNTVSWYQQALGQGPQFIFQYYREEENGRGNFPPRFSGLQFPNYSSELNVNALELDDSALYLCASSPKTGSNYNEQFFGPGTRLTVL.

The V gene is TRBV2, the J gene TRBJ2-7; 9 bases fit TRBD2. The junction had 2 bases not matched to a gene; V was cut back by 3 bases and J by 2 bases. The CDR3 is made up of 14 amino acids. CDR1 is SNHLY, CDR2 FYNNEI, per germline. Written as DNA, the CDR3 is TGTGCCAGCAGTGAGCTAGCGGGGCCCTACGAGCAGTACTTC. Residues: CASSELAGPYEQYF.

The genes are TRBV2 and TRBJ1-4, with 8 bases lining up with TRBD1. CDR3 size: 13 residues. The junction had 5 bases not matched to a gene; V was cut back by 8 bases and J by 6 bases. Germline-derived CDR1 and CDR2 are SNHLY and FYNNEI. The CDR3 sequence: CASSDREYEKLFF. CDR3 nucleotides: TGTGCCAGCTCGGACAGGGAGTATGAAAAACTGTTTTTT. Variable domain in full (rest from reference TRBV2 and TRBJ1-4): EPEVTQTPSHQVTQMGQEVILRCVPISNHLYFYWYRQILGQKVEFLVSFYNNEISEKSEIFDDQFSVERPDGSNFTLKIRSTKLEDSAMYFCASSDREYEKLFFGSGTQLSVL.

The J gene is TRBJ1-2, the V gene TRBV4-1; perhaps TRBD1 as D (5 bases). The CDR3 loop spans 16 amino acids. Per the germline V gene, CDR1 is MGHRA and CDR2 is YSYEKL. V was shortened by 8 bases and J by 2 bases, with 21 bases between the two germline ends. The CDR3 bases are TGCGCCAGCGGATGGGACTCTCGGGATCCCAACTATGGCTACACCTTC. It codes for CASGWDSRDPNYGYTF.

The chain carries TRBV5-1 and TRBJ2-1, with 14 bases fitting TRBD2. CDR1 and CDR2 (germline): SGHRS, YFSETQ. This CDR3 has 18 amino acids. V was pared by 5 bases and J by 1 base, with 8 bases of the junction left unmatched. The chain's CDR3 is CASRSGLAGDGSYNEQFF. As DNA, the CDR3 is TGCGCCAGCAGGTCGGGACTAGCGGGAGATGGGTCCTACAATGAGCAGTTCTTC.

The V gene is TRBV2, the J gene TRBJ2-6, with 9 bases lining up with TRBD1. Germline V gives CDR1 SNHLY, CDR2 FYNNEI. The length of the CDR3 is 15 residues. Trimming cost V 6 bases and J 4 bases; bases outside gene matches: 4. The CDR3 spells CASRGTGTGANVLTF. Written as DNA, the CDR3 is TGTGCCAGCAGAGGGACAGGGACCGGGGCCAACGTCCTGACTTTC.

This clone was recorded once. The rearrangement joins TRBV5-5 to TRBJ2-5; D not resolved. V lost 6 bases, J lost 2 bases, and 8 bases lay in between. Per germline, CDR1 SGHKS and CDR2 YYEKEE (reference sequence). CDR3 length: 12 residues. The CDR3 loop is CASKLTQETQYF. CDR3 DNA sequence: TGTGCCAGCAAACTAACTCAAGAGACCCAGTACTTC.

V usage is TRBV2 and J usage is TRBJ2-3; maybe TRBD2 (5 bases). Trimming took 3 bases from V and 3 from J, leaving 16 bases between them. CDR1 is SNHLY, CDR2 FYNNEI, per germline. CDR3 length: 16 amino acids. The CDR3 bases are TGTGCCAGCAGTGAGATCTCGCTGGGGAGTACAGATACGCAGTATTTT. This translates into CASSEISLGSTDTQYF.

The J gene is TRBJ1-5, the V gene TRBV28; no clear D. Germline V gene sequence: CDR1 MDHEN, CDR2 SYDVKM. V lost 2 bases to trimming and J lost 4 bases, with 12 bases between them. The CDR3 contains 15 residues. In DNA, the CDR3 is TGTGCCAGCAGTTTAGGGAAGTTATCGAATCAGCCCCAGCATTTT. Protein product: CASSLGKLSNQPQHF.

The chain has TRBV29-1 and TRBJ2-3; no clear D. V was pared by 4 bases and J by 0 bases, with 8 bases between. Per the germline V gene, CDR1 is SQVTM and CDR2 is ANQGSEA. The CDR3 runs to 13 residues. The CDR3 bases are TGCAGCGTTGTAGGCAGGAGCACAGATACGCAGTATTTT. Protein sequence: CSVVGRSTDTQYF.

J is TRBJ1-2 and V is TRBV5-1; 7 positions agree with TRBD1. CDR3 size: 14 residues. The junction had 5 bases not matched to a gene; V was cut back by 0 bases and J by 6 bases. Germline CDR1 is SGHRS and CDR2 is YFSETQ. The CDR3 loop reads CASSLEGGRDGYTF. The CDR3 DNA is TGCGCCAGCAGCTTGGAAGGGGGCAGGGATGGCTACACCTTC. The full variable domain, rest sourced from reference TRBV5-1 and TRBJ1-2, is KAGVTQTPRYLIKTRGQQVTLSCSPISGHRSVSWYQQTPGQGLQFLFEYFSETQRNKGNFPGRFSGRQFSNSRSEMNVSTLELGDSALYLCASSLEGGRDGYTFGSGTRLTVV.

V gene TRBV4-1 combines with J gene TRBJ2-5; D gene ambiguous. The CDR3 consists of 13 residues. Germline V lookup: CDR1 MGHRA, CDR2 YSYEKL. Between the trimmed V and J ends, which lost 1 base and 1 base, there was a span of 4 bases. In DNA, the CDR3 is TGCGCCAGCAGCCAAGTTATCCAAGAGACCCAGTACTTC. Translated: CASSQVIQETQYF.

The chain couples TRBV5-1 to TRBJ2-7; D is unresolved. The V end was cut by 0 bases, the J end by 5 bases, with 12 bases between. This CDR3 is 14 amino acids long. Looked up from germline, CDR1 is SGHRS and CDR2 is YFSETQ. In nucleotides, the CDR3 is TGCGCCAGCAGCTTGGCAAGGGCGACGGACGAGCAGTACTTC. Its translation: CASSLARATDEQYF.

V is TRBV5-1 and J is TRBJ2-5, with D maybe TRBD2 (7 bases). The V gene lost 4 bases and the J gene lost 2 bases, with 18 bases spanning the gap. CDR1 is SGHRS and CDR2 is YFSETQ in the germline V gene. This CDR3 is built from 16 residues. The DNA of the CDR3 is TGCGCCAGCAGCCCGCAACCAGGGAGGGGGCAAGAGACCCAGTACTTC. Its protein product is CASSPQPGRGQETQYF.

Written as DNA, the CDR3 is TGTGCCAGCAGCTCACCTGGAGGGCAGAACTATGGCTACACCTTC. It specifies CASSSPGGQNYGYTF. The chain links TRBV28 to TRBJ1-2; D ambiguous. This CDR3 region has 15 residues. Trimming stripped 6 bases from V and 2 bases from J, with 16 bases between. Germline V gene lookup returns CDR1 MDHEN and CDR2 SYDVKM.

V usage is TRBV7-8 and J usage is TRBJ1-5, with D possibly TRBD1 on 5 matching bases. Trimming took 2 bases from V and 0 from J, leaving 14 bases between them. Looked up from germline, CDR1 is SGHVS and CDR2 is FQNEAQ. This CDR3 contains 17 residues. CDR3 protein: CASSLLPTAYSNQPQHF. The CDR3 DNA reads as TGTGCCAGCAGCTTACTTCCGACAGCTTATAGCAATCAGCCCCAGCATTTT.

This chain connects TRBV7-7 to TRBJ2-1; weak D call: TRBD2 (6 bases). Trimming removed 1 base from V and 9 bases from J, with 13 bases in between. CDR1 and CDR2 from the germline V gene are SSHAT and FNYEAQ (reference sequence). The CDR3 has 14 residues. DNA for the CDR3: TGTGCCAGCAGCTTAGAGTTGCGGGAACGTGAGCAGTTCTTC. This encodes CASSLELREREQFF.

V and J are TRBV4-3 and TRBJ2-1; D is uncertain. Germline V CDR1 and CDR2: LGHNA, YSLEER. The CDR3 is 17 amino acids. Trimming took off 0 bases at V and 1 base at J, with 13 bases between the two ends. CDR3 nucleotide sequence: TGCGCCAGCAGCCAAGATCTGGAGCGCCTGTCCTACAATGAGCAGTTCTTC. It translates to CASSQDLERLSYNEQFF.

The chain joins TRBV27 to TRBJ1-1; maybe TRBD1 (5 bases). CDR3 length: 14 amino acids. The germline V gene encodes CDR1 MNHEY and CDR2 SMNVEV (reference sequence). Trimming shortened V by 5 bases and J by 3 bases, and 13 bases separated the two germline ends. The CDR3 bases are TGTGCCAGCAGTGTGGGGGGGGTCGACACTGAAGCTTTCTTT. It is translated as CASSVGGVDTEAFF.

The chain couples TRBV30 to TRBJ2-5, with D possibly matching TRBD1 (6 bases). Between the trimmed V and J ends, which lost 6 bases and 0 bases, there was a span of 8 bases. The CDR3 sequence is 12 residues long. Germline CDR1 is GTSNPN and CDR2 is SVGIG (reference sequence). CDR3 residues: CACTGYQETQYF. The CDR3 region has the DNA TGTGCCTGTACAGGGTACCAAGAGACCCAGTACTTC.

The V gene is TRBV5-1, the J gene TRBJ2-2, with 10 bases matching TRBD2. V dropped 4 bases and J dropped 4; count of bases not matched to a gene: 4. Germline values: CDR1 SGHRS, CDR2 YFSETQ. There are 15 residues in the CDR3. CDR3 DNA: TGCGCCAGCAGCGGGGGGACTAGCGCCACCGGGGAGCTGTTTTTT. This encodes CASSGGTSATGELFF.

The chain couples TRBV9 to TRBJ1-3; D gene ambiguous. Deletions cut 3 bases from V and 0 bases from J, with 13 bases between. The CDR3 length is 16 residues. Germline CDR1 reads SGDLS; CDR2 reads YYNGEE. For the CDR3, the DNA is TGTGCCAGCAGCGGACGGACGGCTACCTCTGGAAACACCATATATTTT. This sequence encodes CASSGRTATSGNTIYF.